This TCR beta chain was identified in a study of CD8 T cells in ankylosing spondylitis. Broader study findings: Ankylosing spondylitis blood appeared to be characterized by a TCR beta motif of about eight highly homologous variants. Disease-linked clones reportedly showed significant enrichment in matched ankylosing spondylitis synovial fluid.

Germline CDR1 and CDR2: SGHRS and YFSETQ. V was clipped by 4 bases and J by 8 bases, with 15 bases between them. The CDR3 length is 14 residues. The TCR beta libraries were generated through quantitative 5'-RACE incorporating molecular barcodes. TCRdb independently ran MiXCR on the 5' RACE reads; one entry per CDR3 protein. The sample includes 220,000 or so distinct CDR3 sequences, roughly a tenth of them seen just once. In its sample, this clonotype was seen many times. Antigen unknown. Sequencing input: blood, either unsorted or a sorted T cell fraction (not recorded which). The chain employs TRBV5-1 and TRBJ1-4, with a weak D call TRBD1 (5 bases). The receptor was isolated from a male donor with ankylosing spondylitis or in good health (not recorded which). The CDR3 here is CASSPGLEGEKLFF. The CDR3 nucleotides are TGCGCCAGCAGCCCGGGACTGGAGGGCGAAAAACTGTTTTTT.